A few counts support the clone carrying this TCR beta chain. The antigen remains unidentified. V was shortened by 1 base and J by 2 bases, with 5 bases between the two germline ends. The CDR3 runs 13 residues. CDR1 and CDR2 (germline): LNHDA, SQIVND (reference sequence). This sample was taken from a study of CD8 T cells in ankylosing spondylitis. Study-level results: About 8 highly homologous variants made up a TCR beta motif, and this motif appeared characteristic of ankylosing spondylitis blood.

TCRdb ran MiXCR on the 5' RACE reads and lists one entry per CDR3 protein. The table includes about 200,000 distinct CDR3 sequences, about 13% detected once. V is TRBV19 and J is TRBJ1-2; D gene ambiguous. Sequencing was performed on blood, either unsorted or a sorted T cell fraction (not recorded which). This clonotype originated in a male donor with ankylosing spondylitis or in good health (not recorded which). The CDR3, as DNA: TGTGCCAGTAGTATAGGACGGAACTATGGCTACACCTTC. Its translation is CASSIGRNYGYTF. Complete variable domain (other parts from reference TRBV19 and TRBJ1-2): DGGITQSPKYLFRKEGQNVTLSCEQNLNHDAMYWYRQDPGQGLRLIYYSQIVNDFQKGDIAEGYSVSREKKESFPLTVTSAQKNPTAFYLCASSIGRNYGYTFGSGTRLTVV.